The rows below give T cell receptor beta chains drawn from one sample of a study of CD8+CD57+ T cells in acquired aplastic anemia. One entry per CDR3 protein, called by TCRdb with MiXCR from the reads. The sample yields some 220,000 distinct CDR3 sequences, 34% seen once. The sequenced sample consisted of sorted CD4+, CD8+, or CD8+CD57+ T cells (not recorded which) from PBMCs. Receptors originate from a human donor in good health, serving as a control. Each CDR3 is given with its conserved first and last residue. A D gene is named only where the DNA matches it firmly. A clone size is listed for some rows: how often the clone was seen (once, few, many), or a class if it is expanded.

>many|TRBJ1-5|NA|17|TRBV7-8
TGTGCCAGCAGCGTCGCGAGAACAGGGCCCAGCAATCAGCCCCAGCATTTT
CASSVARTGPSNQPQHF
>few|TRBJ1-1|TRBD1|20|TRBV12-5
TGTGCTAGTGGTTTGATATCAGACAGGGACAAGTACACAATGAACACTGAAGCTTTCTTT
CASGLISDRDKYTMNTEAFF
>NA|TRBJ1-2|NA|14|TRBV7-2
TGTGCCAGCAGTTCTACAGGGTATCTCAATGGCTACACCTTC
CASSSTGYLNGYTF
>few|TRBJ1-6|TRBD1|16|TRBV10-2
TGCGCCAGCAGTGAGTCCTTGACAGGGGGCAATTCACCCCTCCACTTT
CASSESLTGGNSPLHF
>many|TRBJ2-7|TRBD2|13|TRBV5-1
TGCGCCAGCAGCGACGCGGGGGTATACGAGCAGTACTTC
CASSDAGVYEQYF
>NA|TRBJ2-1|TRBD2|15|TRBV6-1
TGTGCCAGCAGTCAGGAGACTAGCGGATACAATGAGCAGTTCTTC
CASSQETSGYNEQFF
>NA|TRBJ2-7|NA|9|TRBV6-6
TGTGCCAGCAGTTACGAGTGGTGGTTT
CASSYEWWF
>many|TRBJ1-2|TRBD1|14|TRBV2
TGTGCCAGCAGGCCCGGGACAGAGAACTATGGCTACACCTTC
CASRPGTENYGYTF
>once|TRBJ1-2|NA|12|TRBV29-1
TGCAGCGTTGAAGATGTGTCCTATGGCTACACCTTC
CSVEDVSYGYTF
>NA|TRBJ2-5|TRBD2|14|TRBV2
TGTGCCAGCAGTGTAGCGGGAGATCGTAGGACCCAGTACTTC
CASSVAGDRRTQYF
>NA|TRBJ2-3|TRBD1|16|TRBV20-1
TGCAGTGCTAGATCAGCCGGGACAGGGACCACAGATACGCAGTGTTTT
CSARSAGTGTTDTQCF
>NA|TRBJ2-3|TRBD2|14|TRBV24-1
TGTGCCACCATGGCAGCGGGAGACCCAGATACGCAGTATTTT
CATMAAGDPDTQYF
>many|TRBJ2-1|TRBD2|13|TRBV7-9
TGTGCCAGCAGCGTGGACCGGGGCGGGGGGCAGTTCTTC
CASSVDRGGGQFF
>many|TRBJ1-3|NA|11|TRBV13
TGTGCCAGCAGCCTCCATAGGACCATATATTTT
CASSLHRTIYF
>many|TRBJ1-2|NA|14|TRBV15
TGTGCCACCAAGAGCAATCCGGCTAACTATGGCTACACCTTC
CATKSNPANYGYTF
>many|TRBJ1-3|NA|14|TRBV29-1
TGCAGCGTTGAACGCGGTATCTCTGGAAACACCATATATTTT
CSVERGISGNTIYF
>many|TRBJ2-7|NA|15|TRBV5-4
TGTGCCAGCAGCTACGGTCGGGTTCGCTCCTACGAGCAGTACTTC
CASSYGRVRSYEQYF
>many|TRBJ1-2|NA|14|TRBV20-1
TGCAGTGCTAGCAGCTCAGGAGATAACTATGGCTACACCTTC
CSASSSGDNYGYTF
>many|TRBJ1-6|NA|15|TRBV7-2
TGTGCCAGCAGCTTAGCAGGGTCGGGAAGTTCACCCCTCCACTTT
CASSLAGSGSSPLHF
>once|TRBJ1-4|TRBD1|17|TRBV20-1
TGCAGTGCTAGAGATTCCGGACAGGGTGCCACTAATGAAAAACTGTTTTTT
CSARDSGQGATNEKLFF
>NA|TRBJ2-7|NA|15|TRBV15
TGTGCCACCAGCAGAGATCAACAGGGACTCTACGAGCAGTACTTC
CATSRDQQGLYEQYF
>few|TRBJ2-1|NA|16|TRBV19
TGTGCCAGTAGCCCTTTCCGCGCGGGCGAGTACAGTGAGCAGTTCTTC
CASSPFRAGEYSEQFF
>many|TRBJ2-3|TRBD2|14|TRBV20-1
TGCAGTGCAATGACTAGCGGAGGAGCAGATACGCAGTATTTT
CSAMTSGGADTQYF
>NA|TRBJ2-3|NA|14|TRBV10-1
TGCGCCAGCAGTGAGTCAGGGAGGTCAGATACGCAGTATTTT
CASSESGRSDTQYF